These 20 T cell receptor beta chains originate from one sample sequenced in a study of post-analysis software for immune sequencing data. Study results and limitations: When patients were compared with controls, a handful of TRBV segments were more frequent, TRBV5-6, TRBV5-1 and TRBV20-1 among them.

Unique molecular identifiers were present in the TCR beta cDNA libraries. TCRdb itself ran the PCR reads through MiXCR, one entry per CDR3 protein. In the table there are hundreds of thousands of distinct CDR3 sequences, 55% to 60% of which are singletons. Their target antigens are unknown. The source material was blood. The source is a girl aged 2 to 9 with multiple sclerosis.

The rearrangement joins TRBV5-1 to TRBJ2-1; the D gene could be TRBD1 or TRBD2 (5 bases each). CDR1 SGHRS and CDR2 YFSETQ come from the germline V gene. Trimming removed 0 bases from V and 13 bases from J, with 17 bases in between. The CDR3 runs 14 residues. CDR3 nucleotide sequence: TGCGCCAGCAGCTTGGGGGGGAGCCAAGAGACCCAGTTCTTC. Translated, it gives CASSLGGSQETQFF.

The chain is built from TRBV20-1 and TRBJ2-7, with 7 bases that match TRBD1. Unmatched junction bases numbered 8, after V lost 6 bases and J lost 0 bases. Germline CDR1 is DFQATT and CDR2 is SNEGSKA (reference sequence). CDR3 length: 14 amino acids. The CDR3 sequence: CSARPGTASYEQYF. The DNA for the CDR3 is TGCAGTGCGCGTCCCGGGACAGCCTCCTACGAGCAGTACTTC.

V usage is TRBV5-6 and J usage is TRBJ2-3, with 8 bases identical to TRBD2. After removal of 5 bases from V and 2 bases from J, the junction contained 10 bases not matched to a gene. Looked up from germline, CDR1 is SGHDT and CDR2 is YYEEEE. The CDR3 has 16 amino acids. The DNA of the CDR3 is TGTGCCAGCAGACGAAGACTAGCGCAGAACACAGATACGCAGTATTTT. This translates into CASRRRLAQNTDTQYF.

The gene calls are TRBV20-1 and TRBJ1-5; weak D call: TRBD1 (6 bases). This CDR3 has 14 residues. The V and J ends lost 1 base and 3 bases respectively, with 10 bases between them. CDR1 DFQATT and CDR2 SNEGSKA come from the germline V gene (reference sequence). The chain's CDR3 is CSARGGDNNQPQHF. DNA of the CDR3: TGCAGTGCTAGAGGGGGGGACAACAATCAGCCCCAGCATTTT.

The V and J genes are TRBV20-1 and TRBJ2-7, with 12 nucleotides matching TRBD2. The CDR3 has 15 residues. V was clipped by 0 bases and J by 5 bases; unmatched bases: 5. The V gene's germline CDR1 is DFQATT and CDR2 SNEGSKA (reference sequence). DNA for the CDR3: TGCAGTGCTAGAGACCCTAGCGGGAGGGCGGACGAGCAGTACTTC. Translated: CSARDPSGRADEQYF.

V is TRBV6-2 or TRBV6-3 and J is TRBJ1-1, with TRBD1 matching 7 bases. With 7 bases clipped from V and 3 bases from J, the junction kept 14 bases outside the gene matches. From germline, CDR1 is MNHEY and CDR2 SVGEGT. This CDR3 region has 16 residues. The CDR3 here is CASTYRRGRGDTEAFF. The DNA of the CDR3 is TGTGCCAGCACCTATCGGAGGGGGCGCGGGGACACTGAAGCTTTCTTT.

The chain uses TRBV20-1 and TRBJ2-1; weak D call: TRBD2 (6 bases). This CDR3 is built from 13 residues. Germline lookup yields CDR1 DFQATT and CDR2 SNEGSKA (reference sequence). Deletions cut 6 bases from V and 5 bases from J, with 14 bases between. The CDR3 is CSAEIAEDNEQFF. The CDR3 DNA follows: TGCAGTGCGGAGATAGCGGAGGACAATGAGCAGTTCTTC.

The chain uses TRBV10-3 and TRBJ2-5, with 7 positions matching TRBD2. Losses at the gene ends were 3 bases for V and 5 bases for J; bases not matched to a gene: 9. CDR3 length: 15 residues. Germline loops: CDR1 ENHRY, CDR2 SYGVKD. Here the CDR3 DNA reads TGTGCCATCAGTGAACGGGGGAGGGGTCCGGAGACCCAGTACTTC. This gives the protein CAISERGRGPETQYF.

This chain connects TRBV5-1 to TRBJ1-2, with D maybe TRBD1 (5 bases). The CDR3 is 13 residues long. The germline gives CDR1 SGHRS, CDR2 YFSETQ. Trimming took 5 bases from V and 3 from J, leaving 11 bases between them. The CDR3, as DNA: TGCGCCAGCAGGTCCGGCAGGGACTATGGCTACACCTTC. Encoded protein: CASRSGRDYGYTF.

The chain joins TRBV29-1 to TRBJ2-3, with 7 bases matching TRBD2. CDR1 and CDR2 from the germline V gene are SQVTM and ANQGSEA. CDR3 size: 11 residues. Germline trimming cut 4 bases from V and 10 bases from J; bases unmatched to any gene: 5. CDR3 loop: CSVVVAGAQYF. CDR3 nucleotides: TGCAGCGTTGTCGTGGCGGGAGCGCAGTATTTT.

The chain employs TRBV7-8 and TRBJ2-1; the match to TRBD2 covers 8 bases. From germline, CDR1 is SGHVS and CDR2 FQNEAQ. CDR3 size: 16 residues. V lost 4 bases to trimming and J lost 2 bases; unmatched junction nucleotides: 7. The CDR3 nucleotides read TGTGCCAGCAGCTCACGGGGCGGGAGGACCTACAATGAGCAGTTCTTC. Its translation: CASSSRGGRTYNEQFF.

The chain recombines TRBV29-1 with TRBJ1-1; 8 nucleotides line up with TRBD1. J gave up 0 bases and V 5 bases, and 8 bases lay outside the gene matches. The CDR3 is made up of 15 amino acids. Looked up from germline, CDR1 is SQVTM and CDR2 is ANQGSEA. The CDR3, as DNA: TGCAGCGTTCTGGGACAGGCGATCTTGAACACTGAAGCTTTCTTT. This translates into CSVLGQAILNTEAFF. Variable domain in full (rest from reference TRBV29-1 and TRBJ1-1): SAVISQKPSRDICQRGTSLTIQCQVDSQVTMMFWYRQQPGQSLTLIATANQGSEATYESGFVIDKFPISRPNLTFSTLTVSNMSPEDSSIYLCSVLGQAILNTEAFFGQGTRLTVV.

V and J are TRBV6-5 and TRBJ2-1; D perhaps matches TRBD1 (5 bases). V was shortened by 4 bases and J by 12 bases, with 13 bases between the two germline ends. Germline CDR1 MNHEY, CDR2 SVGAGI. This CDR3 is built from 12 residues. This chain's CDR3 is CASSSQGGSQFF. CDR3 nucleotides: TGTGCCAGCAGTTCTCAGGGTGGATCGCAGTTCTTC.

This chain links TRBV29-1 with TRBJ2-7, with D unclear. The tail of the sequence fits TRBJ2-5 better, so the J call may be wrong. The CDR3 is 12 residues long. Germline V gives CDR1 SQVTM, CDR2 ANQGSEA. CDR3 region: CSVVPGLETQYF. DNA of the CDR3: TGCAGCGTTGTGCCAGGCTTAGAGACCCAGTACTTC.

This chain links TRBV10-3 with TRBJ2-5, with D maybe TRBD2 (6 bases). Trimming stripped 3 bases from V and 4 bases from J, with 15 bases between. The CDR3 length is 15 residues. The germline CDR1 and CDR2 sequences are ENHRY and SYGVKD. The CDR3 sequence: CAISDPGGKAETQYF. DNA of the CDR3: TGTGCCATCAGTGACCCCGGCGGGAAGGCAGAGACCCAGTACTTC.

V is TRBV3-1 and J is TRBJ2-4, with D uncertain. The DNA end is a closer match to TRBJ2-7, so the J assignment may be wrong. This CDR3 is built from 13 residues. The germline V gene has CDR1 LGHDT and CDR2 YNNKEL (reference sequence). CDR3 in DNA: TGTGCCAGCAGCCAGGGCAGGCGACACGAGCAGTACTTC. Translation gives CASSQGRRHEQYF.

The chain couples TRBV7-6 to TRBJ2-1; TRBD2 matches 14 bases. The germline V gene encodes CDR1 SGHVS and CDR2 FNYEAQ. This CDR3 has 15 amino acids. The trim removed 5 bases at V and 8 bases at J, leaving 5 bases unmatched. CDR3 bases: TGTGCCAGCAGCACGGGACTAGCGGGAGTCCATGAGCAGTTCTTC. Residues: CASSTGLAGVHEQFF.

J is TRBJ2-5 and V is TRBV20-1; D not resolved. Germline V lookup: CDR1 DFQATT, CDR2 SNEGSKA (reference sequence). This CDR3 comprises 14 residues. With 4 bases removed from V and 2 bases from J, the gap between germline ends came to 14 bases. Here the CDR3 DNA reads TGCAGTGCTACCTCCGTTTATGGGCAAGAGACCCAGTACTTC. This encodes CSATSVYGQETQYF.

The rearrangement links TRBV5-1 to TRBJ2-7; D uncertain. Germline V gives CDR1 SGHRS, CDR2 YFSETQ. The CDR3 has 13 amino acids. V lost 3 bases and J 6 bases, leaving 13 bases between the germline ends. Here the CDR3 reads CASSSVFEGEQYF. The CDR3 DNA reads as TGCGCCAGCAGCTCGGTGTTCGAAGGCGAGCAGTACTTC.

This chain uses TRBV20-1 with TRBJ2-1; 8 nucleotides line up with TRBD2. This CDR3 has 13 residues. Unmatched junction bases numbered 6, after V lost 3 bases and J lost 8 bases. The germline CDR1 and CDR2 sequences are DFQATT and SNEGSKA (reference sequence). The CDR3 DNA is TGCAGTGCTAGCGGGGGGGCCGGGGATGAGCAGTTCTTC. Encoded protein: CSASGGAGDEQFF.